This is a list of T cell receptor beta chains from one sample in a study of T cell responses to AZD1222 COVID-19 vaccine. Some clones are missing from TCRdb's copy, which holds only in-frame ones; the method was immunoSEQ multiplex PCR. The sample carries 120,000 or so clones, approximately 89% recorded once. The sequencing here drew on peripheral blood, taken on day 0 of AZD1222 vaccination. The receptors here all came from an adult in good health. CDR3s include the opening cysteine and the closing phenylalanine or tryptophan. The D gene is left open where the match is weak. The listing skips clone size in some rows; elsewhere it reads once, few, many or a size class.

abundance	v_gene	j_gene	d_gene	CDR3aa	CDR3nt
.	TRBV11-3	TRBJ2-5	.	CASSLEGSRTQQETQYF	TGTGCCAGCAGCTTAGAAGGGTCAAGGACACAACAAGAGACCCAGTACTTC
.	TRBV6-6	TRBJ2-2	.	CASSGRQTGELFF	TGTGCCAGCAGTGGCCGCCAGACCGGGGAGCTGTTTTTT
.	TRBV9	TRBJ2-7	TRBD1	CASSEGTGLPYEQYF	TGTGCCAGCAGCGAAGGGACAGGGCTACCCTACGAGCAGTACTTC
.	TRBV6-2/TRBV6-3	TRBJ1-4	TRBD1	CASSYHPGQGGEKLFF	TGTGCCAGCAGTTACCACCCGGGACAGGGGGGTGAAAAACTGTTTTTT
few	TRBV5-4	TRBJ2-3	TRBD2	CASSINPGLARDTQYF	TGTGCCAGCAGCATAAATCCGGGACTAGCAAGAGATACGCAGTATTTT
.	TRBV7-8	TRBJ2-3	.	CASSLVAGDTQYF	TGTGCCAGCAGCTTAGTGGCGGGGGATACGCAGTATTTT
.	TRBV5-1	TRBJ2-5	TRBD1	CASSLNPQDRGLETQYF	TGCGCCAGCAGCTTAAACCCACAGGACAGGGGGCTAGAGACCCAGTACTTC
.	TRBV9	TRBJ1-2	.	CASSPGRVVGYTF	TGTGCCAGCAGCCCCGGGAGGGTGGTCGGCTACACCTTC
once	TRBV5-1	TRBJ2-7	TRBD1	CASSYSATGGHEQYF	TGCGCCAGCAGCTACTCCGCCACAGGGGGTCACGAGCAGTACTTC
.	TRBV10-3	TRBJ1-1	.	CAISETEQAFF	TGTGCCATCAGTGAGACAGAGCAGGCTTTCTTT
.	TRBV7-9	TRBJ2-7	TRBD1	CASSLEGAGIPYF	TGTGCCAGCAGCTTAGAGGGGGCAGGGATTCCGTACTTC
.	TRBV6-5	TRBJ1-6	.	CASSYLRGQTNSPLHF	TGTGCCAGCAGTTACCTTCGAGGACAGACAAATTCACCCCTCCACTTT
.	TRBV14	TRBJ2-7	.	CASSRLGGLYEQYF	TGTGCCAGCAGCCGCCTAGGCGGGCTCTACGAGCAGTACTTC
.	TRBV19	TRBJ2-7	TRBD1	CASSTLQGFYEQYF	TGTGCCAGTAGTACCTTACAGGGGTTCTACGAGCAGTACTTC
.	TRBV6-5	TRBJ1-3	.	CASSGAWEGDTIYF	TGTGCCAGCAGCGGGGCGTGGGAAGGAGACACCATATATTTT
.	TRBV27	TRBJ2-7	TRBD2	CASSLSPLAASYEQYF	TGTGCCAGCAGTTTATCACCCCTAGCGGCCTCCTACGAGCAGTACTTC
.	TRBV5-6	TRBJ1-2	.	CASSQRRNYGYTF	TGTGCCAGCAGCCAGAGACGGAACTATGGCTACACCTTC
.	TRBV4-2	TRBJ2-2	TRBD2	CPTTQDRGGLSGELFF	TGTCCCACCACCCAAGACCGGGGGGGGTTGTCCGGGGAGCTGTTTTTT
.	TRBV24-1	TRBJ1-2	.	CATSDGHGNLYGYTF	TGTGCCACCAGTGATGGACACGGGAACCTCTATGGCTACACCTTC
.	TRBV6-6	TRBJ1-6	.	CASRSTPPNSPLHF	TGTGCCAGCAGATCAACTCCTCCAAATTCACCCCTCCACTTT
.	TRBV10-3	TRBJ1-1	.	CAISESWTANTEAFF	TGTGCCATCAGTGAGTCTTGGACAGCGAACACTGAAGCTTTCTTT
.	TRBV15	TRBJ2-7	.	CATSRDMARNHEQYF	TGTGCCACCAGCAGAGATATGGCTAGAAACCACGAGCAGTACTTC
once	TRBV7-9	TRBJ1-2	.	CASSDENRRYGYTF	TGTGCCAGCAGCGATGAAAACAGACGCTATGGCTACACCTTC
once	TRBV19	TRBJ1-4	TRBD1	CASNPSRGRGEKLFF	TGTGCCAGTAATCCCTCCAGGGGGCGCGGTGAAAAACTGTTTTTT
.	TRBV5-1	TRBJ2-2	.	CASSLGLGNTGELFF	TGCGCCAGCAGCTTGGGCCTGGGGAACACCGGGGAGCTGTTTTTT
.	TRBV5-3	TRBJ1-3	.	CARSPESDSGNTIYF	TGTGCCAGAAGCCCGGAATCGGACTCTGGAAACACCATATATTTT
.	TRBV9	TRBJ2-7	TRBD1	CASSVGGTGKDEQYF	TGTGCCAGCAGCGTAGGGGGGACAGGGAAAGACGAGCAGTACTTC
.	TRBV13	TRBJ1-1	TRBD1	CASSDGTGTEAFF	TGTGCCAGCAGCGACGGGACAGGCACTGAAGCTTTCTTT
.	TRBV6-2/TRBV6-3	TRBJ2-5	.	CASSGVGTANEETQYF	TGTGCCAGCAGTGGGGTCGGGACTGCTAATGAGGAGACCCAGTACTTC
.	TRBV30	TRBJ1-1	.	CAWARVGTEAFF	TGTGCCTGGGCCAGGGTAGGGACTGAAGCTTTCTTT
.	TRBV5-1	TRBJ2-1	TRBD2	CASSLGAGLGNNEQFF	TGCGCCAGCAGCTTGGGTGCGGGACTAGGTAACAATGAGCAGTTCTTC
.	TRBV3-1/TRBV3-2	TRBJ2-3	.	CASSQEGPDTQYF	TGTGCCAGCAGCCAAGAAGGCCCGGATACGCAGTATTTT
.	TRBV28	TRBJ2-2	.	CASSNRVPGELFF	TGTGCCAGCAGTAACAGGGTACCCGGGGAGCTGTTTTTT
.	TRBV5-1	TRBJ2-5	.	CASSLGSGRQETQYF	TGCGCCAGCAGCTTGGGGTCGGGCCGGCAAGAGACCCAGTACTTC
.	TRBV7-2	TRBJ1-5	.	CASSLFPAYSNQPQHF	TGTGCCAGCAGCTTATTTCCAGCATATAGCAATCAGCCCCAGCATTTT
.	TRBV18	TRBJ1-5	.	CASSAGNGNQPQHF	TGTGCCAGCTCAGCAGGGAATGGCAATCAGCCCCAGCATTTT
.	TRBV28	TRBJ1-1	.	CASSYPGRMNTEAFF	TGTGCCAGCAGTTATCCGGGACGGATGAACACTGAAGCTTTCTTT
.	TRBV2	TRBJ1-3	.	CASRTGGSGNTIYF	TGTGCCAGCAGGACAGGCGGCTCTGGAAACACCATATATTTT
.	TRBV6-5	TRBJ1-2	TRBD1	CASSQTGTGLDGYTF	TGTGCCAGCAGTCAAACCGGGACAGGGCTGGATGGCTACACCTTC
.	TRBV6-5	TRBJ1-2	TRBD1	CASSPQGGSDGYTF	TGTGCCAGCAGTCCCCAGGGGGGGTCGGATGGCTACACCTTC
.	TRBV3-1/TRBV3-2	TRBJ2-3	TRBD2	CASSAGDGPDTQYF	TGTGCCAGCTCCGCGGGGGATGGGCCAGATACGCAGTATTTT
once	TRBV6-5	TRBJ2-1	TRBD2	CASSYGRGYNEQFF	TGTGCCAGCAGTTACGGGCGGGGGTACAATGAGCAGTTCTTC